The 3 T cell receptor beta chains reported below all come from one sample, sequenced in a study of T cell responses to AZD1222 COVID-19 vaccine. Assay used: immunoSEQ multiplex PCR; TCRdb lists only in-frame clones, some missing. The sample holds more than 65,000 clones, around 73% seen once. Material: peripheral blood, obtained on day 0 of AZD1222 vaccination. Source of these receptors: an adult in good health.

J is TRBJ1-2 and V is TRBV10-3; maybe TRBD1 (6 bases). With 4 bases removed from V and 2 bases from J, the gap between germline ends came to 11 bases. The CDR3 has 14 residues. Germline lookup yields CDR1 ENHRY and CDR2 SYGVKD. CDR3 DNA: TGTGCCATCAGTGCTGGACAGTTAAACTATGGCTACACCTTC. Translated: CAISAGQLNYGYTF.

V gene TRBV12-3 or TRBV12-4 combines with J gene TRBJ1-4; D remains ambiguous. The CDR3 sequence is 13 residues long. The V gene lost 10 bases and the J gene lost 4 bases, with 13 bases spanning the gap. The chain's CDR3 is CATSPQFNEKLFF. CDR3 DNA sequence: TGTGCCACCTCCCCACAGTTTAATGAAAAACTGTTTTTT.

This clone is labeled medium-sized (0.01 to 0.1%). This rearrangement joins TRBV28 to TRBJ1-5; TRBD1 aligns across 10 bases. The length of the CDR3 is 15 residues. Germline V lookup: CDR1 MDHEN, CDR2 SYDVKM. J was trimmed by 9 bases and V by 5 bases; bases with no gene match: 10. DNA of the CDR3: TGTGCCAGCAGTCGGACAGGGGGGACCTTCTGGCCCCAGCATTTT. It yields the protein CASSRTGGTFWPQHF.